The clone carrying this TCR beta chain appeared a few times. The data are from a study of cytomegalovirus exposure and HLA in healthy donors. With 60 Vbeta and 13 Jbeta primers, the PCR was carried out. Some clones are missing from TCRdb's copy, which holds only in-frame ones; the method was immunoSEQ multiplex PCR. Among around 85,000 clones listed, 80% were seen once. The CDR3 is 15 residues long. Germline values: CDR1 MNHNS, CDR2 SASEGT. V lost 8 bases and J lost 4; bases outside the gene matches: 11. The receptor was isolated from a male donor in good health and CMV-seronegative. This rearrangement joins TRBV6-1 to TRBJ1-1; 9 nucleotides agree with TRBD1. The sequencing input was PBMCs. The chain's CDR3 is CASVIPGTGRTEAFF. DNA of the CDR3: TGTGCCAGCGTAATTCCTGGGACAGGGCGCACTGAAGCTTTCTTT.